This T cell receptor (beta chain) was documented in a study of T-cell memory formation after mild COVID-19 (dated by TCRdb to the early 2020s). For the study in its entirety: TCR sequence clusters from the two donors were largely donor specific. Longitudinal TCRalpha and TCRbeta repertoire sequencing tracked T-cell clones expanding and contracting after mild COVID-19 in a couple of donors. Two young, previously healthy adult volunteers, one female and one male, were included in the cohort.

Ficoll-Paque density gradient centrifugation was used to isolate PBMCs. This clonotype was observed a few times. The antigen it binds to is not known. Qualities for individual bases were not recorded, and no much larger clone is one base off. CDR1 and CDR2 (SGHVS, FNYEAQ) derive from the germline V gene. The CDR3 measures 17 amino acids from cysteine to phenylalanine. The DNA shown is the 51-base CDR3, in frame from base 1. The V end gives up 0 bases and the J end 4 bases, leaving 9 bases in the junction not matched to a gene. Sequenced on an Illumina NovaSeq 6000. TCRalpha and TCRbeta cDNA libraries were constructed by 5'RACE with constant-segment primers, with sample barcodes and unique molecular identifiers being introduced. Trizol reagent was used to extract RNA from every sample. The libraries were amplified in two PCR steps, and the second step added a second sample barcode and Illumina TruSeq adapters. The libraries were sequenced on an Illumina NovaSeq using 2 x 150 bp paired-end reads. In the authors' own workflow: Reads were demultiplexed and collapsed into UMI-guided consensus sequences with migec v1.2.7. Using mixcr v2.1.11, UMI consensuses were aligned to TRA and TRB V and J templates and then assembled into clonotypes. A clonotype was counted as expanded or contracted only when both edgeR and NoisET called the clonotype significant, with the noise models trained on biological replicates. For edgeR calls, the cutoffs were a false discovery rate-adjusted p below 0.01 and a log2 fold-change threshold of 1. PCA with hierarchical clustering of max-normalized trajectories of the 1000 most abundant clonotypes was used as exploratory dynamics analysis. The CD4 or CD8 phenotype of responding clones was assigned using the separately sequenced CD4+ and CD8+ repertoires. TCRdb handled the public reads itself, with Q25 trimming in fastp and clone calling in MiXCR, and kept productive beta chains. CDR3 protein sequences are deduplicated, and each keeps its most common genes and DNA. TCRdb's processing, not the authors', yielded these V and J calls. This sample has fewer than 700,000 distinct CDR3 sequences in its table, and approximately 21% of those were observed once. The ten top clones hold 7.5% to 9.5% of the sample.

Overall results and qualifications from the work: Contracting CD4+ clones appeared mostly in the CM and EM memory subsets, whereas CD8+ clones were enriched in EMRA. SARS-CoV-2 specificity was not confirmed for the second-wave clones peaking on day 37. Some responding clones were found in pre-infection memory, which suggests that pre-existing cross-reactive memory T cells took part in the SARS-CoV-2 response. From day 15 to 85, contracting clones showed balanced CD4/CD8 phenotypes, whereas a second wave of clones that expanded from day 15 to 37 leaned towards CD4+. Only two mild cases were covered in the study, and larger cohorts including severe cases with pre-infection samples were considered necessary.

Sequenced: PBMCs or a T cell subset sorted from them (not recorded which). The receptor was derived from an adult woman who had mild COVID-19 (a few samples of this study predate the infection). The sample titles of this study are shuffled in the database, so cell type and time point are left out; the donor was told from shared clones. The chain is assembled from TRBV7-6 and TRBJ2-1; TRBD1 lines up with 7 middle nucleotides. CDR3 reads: CASSLAIEGQKYNEQFF. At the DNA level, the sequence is TGTGCCAGCAGCTTAGCTATCGAGGGACAGAAATACAATGAGCAGTTCTTC.